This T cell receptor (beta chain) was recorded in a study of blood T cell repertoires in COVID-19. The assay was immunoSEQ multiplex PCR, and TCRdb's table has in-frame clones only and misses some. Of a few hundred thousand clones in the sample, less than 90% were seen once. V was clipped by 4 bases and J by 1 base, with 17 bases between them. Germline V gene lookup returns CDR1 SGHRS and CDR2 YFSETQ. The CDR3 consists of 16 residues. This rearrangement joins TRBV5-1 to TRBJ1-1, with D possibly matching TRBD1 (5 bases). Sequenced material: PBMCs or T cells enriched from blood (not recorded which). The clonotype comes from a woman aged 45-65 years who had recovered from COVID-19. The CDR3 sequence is CASSRQPGRANTEAFF. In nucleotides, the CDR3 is TGCGCCAGCAGCCGCCAGCCAGGGAGGGCGAACACTGAAGCTTTCTTT. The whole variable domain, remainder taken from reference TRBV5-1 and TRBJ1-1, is KAGVTQTPRYLIKTRGQQVTLSCSPISGHRSVSWYQQTPGQGLQFLFEYFSETQRNKGNFPGRFSGRQFSNSRSEMNVSTLELGDSALYLCASSRQPGRANTEAFFGQGTRLTVV.